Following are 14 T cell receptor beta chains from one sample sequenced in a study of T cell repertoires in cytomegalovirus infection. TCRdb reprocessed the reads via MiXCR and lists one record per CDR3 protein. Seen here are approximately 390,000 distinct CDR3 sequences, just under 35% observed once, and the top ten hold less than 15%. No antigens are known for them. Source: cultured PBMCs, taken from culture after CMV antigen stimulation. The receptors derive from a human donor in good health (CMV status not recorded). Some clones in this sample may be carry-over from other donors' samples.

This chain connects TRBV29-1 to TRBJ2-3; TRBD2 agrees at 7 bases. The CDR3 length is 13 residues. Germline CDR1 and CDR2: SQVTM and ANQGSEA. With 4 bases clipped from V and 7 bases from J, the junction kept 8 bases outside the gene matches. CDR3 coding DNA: TGCAGCGTTGTGGGGACTAACCACTATACGCAGTATTTT. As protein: CSVVGTNHYTQYF.

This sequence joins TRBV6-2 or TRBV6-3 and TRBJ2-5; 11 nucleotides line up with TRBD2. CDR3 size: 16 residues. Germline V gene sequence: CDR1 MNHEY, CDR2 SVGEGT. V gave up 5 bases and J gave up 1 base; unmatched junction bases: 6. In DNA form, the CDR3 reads TGTGCCAGCAGTAATCCGGGACTAGCGGTCCAAGAGACCCAGTACTTC. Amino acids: CASSNPGLAVQETQYF.

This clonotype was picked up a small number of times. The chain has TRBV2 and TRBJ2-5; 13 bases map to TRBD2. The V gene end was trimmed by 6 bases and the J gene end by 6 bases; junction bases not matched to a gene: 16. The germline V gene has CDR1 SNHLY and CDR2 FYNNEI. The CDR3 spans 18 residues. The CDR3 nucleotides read TGTGCCAGCAGCGACGGACTAGCGGGAGTAGAGAGATTAAAGACCCAGTACTTC. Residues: CASSDGLAGVERLKTQYF.

CDR3 sequence reads: CSARDMTRWQYF. The DNA for the CDR3 is TGCAGTGCTAGAGATATGACCCGGTGGCAGTACTTC. This sequence joins TRBV20-1 and TRBJ2-7; D is undetermined. The CDR3 is 12 residues long. Germline CDR1 is DFQATT and CDR2 is SNEGSKA (reference sequence). The ends were cut back, 0 bases at V and 9 bases at J, with 12 bases in the middle.

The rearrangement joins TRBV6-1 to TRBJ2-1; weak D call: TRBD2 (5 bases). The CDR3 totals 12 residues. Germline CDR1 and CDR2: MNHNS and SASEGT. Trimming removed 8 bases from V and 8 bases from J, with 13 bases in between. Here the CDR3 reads CASGEVGDEQFF. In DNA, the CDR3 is TGTGCCAGCGGAGAGGTGGGAGATGAGCAGTTCTTC.

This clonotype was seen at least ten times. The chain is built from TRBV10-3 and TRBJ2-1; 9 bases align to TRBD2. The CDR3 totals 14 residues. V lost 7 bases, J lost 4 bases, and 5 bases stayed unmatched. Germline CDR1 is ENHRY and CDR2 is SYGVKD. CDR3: CAINPSGGYNEQFF. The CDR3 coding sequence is TGTGCCATCAATCCCAGCGGGGGGTACAATGAGCAGTTCTTC.

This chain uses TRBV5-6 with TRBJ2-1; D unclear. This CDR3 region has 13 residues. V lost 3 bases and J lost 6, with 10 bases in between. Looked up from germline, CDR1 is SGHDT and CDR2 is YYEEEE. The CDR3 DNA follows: TGTGCCAGCAGCTATGAGACTGCCAATGAGCAGTTCTTC. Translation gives CASSYETANEQFF.

Here the CDR3 reads CSARDRGDQPQHF. The CDR3 DNA follows: TGCAGTGCTAGGGACAGGGGGGATCAGCCCCAGCATTTT. The chain couples TRBV20-1 to TRBJ1-5, with TRBD1 matching over 10 bases. Germline V CDR1 and CDR2: DFQATT, SNEGSKA (reference sequence). The CDR3 consists of 13 residues. V lost 3 bases and J lost 5; bases outside the gene matches: 1.

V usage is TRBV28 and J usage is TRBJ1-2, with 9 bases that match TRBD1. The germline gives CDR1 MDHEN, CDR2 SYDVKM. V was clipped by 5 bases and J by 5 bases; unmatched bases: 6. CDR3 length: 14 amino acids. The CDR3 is CASSPDGQGYGYTF. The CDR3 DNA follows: TGTGCCAGCAGTCCTGACGGACAGGGGTATGGCTACACCTTC.

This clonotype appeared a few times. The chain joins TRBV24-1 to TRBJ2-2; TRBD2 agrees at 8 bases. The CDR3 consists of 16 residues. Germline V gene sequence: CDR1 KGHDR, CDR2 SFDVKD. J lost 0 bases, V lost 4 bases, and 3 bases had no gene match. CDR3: CATSDRGGPNTGELFF. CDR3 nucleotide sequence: TGTGCCACCAGTGACCGGGGGGGGCCGAACACCGGGGAGCTGTTTTTT.

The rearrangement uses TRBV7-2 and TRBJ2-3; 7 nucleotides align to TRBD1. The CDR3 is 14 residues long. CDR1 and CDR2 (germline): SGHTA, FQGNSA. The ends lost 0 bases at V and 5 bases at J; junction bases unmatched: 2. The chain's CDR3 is CASSLAGGIDTQYF. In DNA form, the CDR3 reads TGTGCCAGCAGCTTAGCAGGGGGCATAGATACGCAGTATTTT.

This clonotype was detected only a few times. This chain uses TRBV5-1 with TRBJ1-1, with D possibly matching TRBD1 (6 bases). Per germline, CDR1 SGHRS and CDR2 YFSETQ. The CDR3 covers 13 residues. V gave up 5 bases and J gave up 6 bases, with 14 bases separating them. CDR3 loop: CASRDAGDPEAFF. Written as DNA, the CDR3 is TGCGCCAGCAGAGACGCAGGGGACCCTGAAGCTTTCTTT.

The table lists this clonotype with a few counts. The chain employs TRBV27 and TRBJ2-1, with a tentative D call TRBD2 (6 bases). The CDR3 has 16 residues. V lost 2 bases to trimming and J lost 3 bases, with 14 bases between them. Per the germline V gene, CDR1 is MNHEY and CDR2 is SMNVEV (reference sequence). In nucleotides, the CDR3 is TGTGCCAGCAGTTTAATGGCCGGGGGTGGCTACAATGAGCAGTTCTTC. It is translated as CASSLMAGGGYNEQFF.

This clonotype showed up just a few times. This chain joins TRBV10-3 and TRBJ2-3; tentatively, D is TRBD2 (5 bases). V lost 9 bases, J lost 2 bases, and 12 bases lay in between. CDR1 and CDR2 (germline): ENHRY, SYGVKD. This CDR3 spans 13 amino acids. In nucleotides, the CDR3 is TGTGCCATGAGGAGCGGAAACACAGATACGCAGTATTTT. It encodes CAMRSGNTDTQYF.